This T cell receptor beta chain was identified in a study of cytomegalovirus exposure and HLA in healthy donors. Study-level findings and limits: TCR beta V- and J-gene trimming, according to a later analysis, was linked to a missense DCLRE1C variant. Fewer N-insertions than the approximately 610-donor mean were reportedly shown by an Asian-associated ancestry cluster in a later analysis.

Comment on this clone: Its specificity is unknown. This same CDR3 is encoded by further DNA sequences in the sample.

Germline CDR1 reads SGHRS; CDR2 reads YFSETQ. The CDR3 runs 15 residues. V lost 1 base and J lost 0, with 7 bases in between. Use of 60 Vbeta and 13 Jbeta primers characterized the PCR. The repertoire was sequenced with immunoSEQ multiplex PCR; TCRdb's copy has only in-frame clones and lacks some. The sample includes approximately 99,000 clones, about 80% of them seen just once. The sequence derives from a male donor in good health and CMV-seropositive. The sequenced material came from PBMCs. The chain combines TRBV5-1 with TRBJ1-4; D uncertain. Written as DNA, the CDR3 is TGCGCCAGCAGCTTGTACAGCCCAACTAATGAAAAACTGTTTTTT. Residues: CASSLYSPTNEKLFF.